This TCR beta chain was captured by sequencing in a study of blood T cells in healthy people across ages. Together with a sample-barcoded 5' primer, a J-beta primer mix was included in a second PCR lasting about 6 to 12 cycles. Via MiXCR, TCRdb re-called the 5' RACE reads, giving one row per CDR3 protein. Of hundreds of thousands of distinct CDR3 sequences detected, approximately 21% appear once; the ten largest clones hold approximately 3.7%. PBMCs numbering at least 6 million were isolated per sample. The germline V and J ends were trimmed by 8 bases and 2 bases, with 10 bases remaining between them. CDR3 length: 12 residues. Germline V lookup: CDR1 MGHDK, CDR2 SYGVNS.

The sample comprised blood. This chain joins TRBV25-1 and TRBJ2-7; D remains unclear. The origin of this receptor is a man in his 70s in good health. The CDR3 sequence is CASGDGTYEQYF. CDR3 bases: TGTGCCAGCGGAGACGGAACCTACGAGCAGTACTTC.